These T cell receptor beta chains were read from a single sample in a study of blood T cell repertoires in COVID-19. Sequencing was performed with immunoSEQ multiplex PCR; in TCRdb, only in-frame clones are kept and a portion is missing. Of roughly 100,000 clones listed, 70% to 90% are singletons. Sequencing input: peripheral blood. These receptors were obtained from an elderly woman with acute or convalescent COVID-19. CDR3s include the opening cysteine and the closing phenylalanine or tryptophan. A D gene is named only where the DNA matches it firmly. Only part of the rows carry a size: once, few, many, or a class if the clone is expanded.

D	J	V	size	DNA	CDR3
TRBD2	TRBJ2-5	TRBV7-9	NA	TGTGCCAGCAGCCCTACTAGCGGGGTGCACCAAGAGACCCAGTACTTC	CASSPTSGVHQETQYF
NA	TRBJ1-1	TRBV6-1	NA	TGTGCCAGCAGTGAAGCGCTAGGGGGAAAAGGGGCTGAAGCTTTCTTT	CASSEALGGKGAEAFF
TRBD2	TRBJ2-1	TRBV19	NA	TGTGCCAGTAGTATAGAACTAGCGGCTTACAATGAGCAGTTCTTC	CASSIELAAYNEQFF
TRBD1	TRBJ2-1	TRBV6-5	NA	TGTGCCAGCAGCCATACCTGGACAGGGGGAGATGAGCAGTTCTTC	CASSHTWTGGDEQFF
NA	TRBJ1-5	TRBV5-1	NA	TGCGCCAGCAGCTTTTCGGGGAGAGAGGATCAGCCCCAGCATTTT	CASSFSGREDQPQHF
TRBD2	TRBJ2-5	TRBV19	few	TGTGCCAGTAGTATATCAGGACTAGCGGGGCAAGAGACCCAGTACTTC	CASSISGLAGQETQYF
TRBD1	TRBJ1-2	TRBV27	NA	TGTGCCAGCAGTAACGCCCCCGACAGGGGTGGCTACACCTTC	CASSNAPDRGGYTF
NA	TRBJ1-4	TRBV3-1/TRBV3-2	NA	TGTGCCAGCAGCCAAGAAGATCGTGGGGCGTTTAATGAAAAACTGTTTTTT	CASSQEDRGAFNEKLFF
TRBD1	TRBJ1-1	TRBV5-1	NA	TGCGCCAGCAGCCTAGTGGGACAGGGTTCACTAGAAGCTTTCTTT	CASSLVGQGSLEAFF
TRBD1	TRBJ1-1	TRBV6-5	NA	TGTGCCAGCAGCAACAGGGGACTCATGAACACTGAAGCTTTCTTT	CASSNRGLMNTEAFF
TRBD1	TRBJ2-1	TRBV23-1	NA	TGCGCCAGCAGTCCCCGGGACAGAACCTACAATGAGCAGTTCTTC	CASSPRDRTYNEQFF
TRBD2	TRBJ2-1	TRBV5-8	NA	TGTGCCAGCAGCTTTCTAGCGGGGAGTCTATACAATGAGCAGTTCTTC	CASSFLAGSLYNEQFF
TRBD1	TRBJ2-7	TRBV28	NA	TGTGCCAGCAGTTTTGCCCGGGACAGGGGCGAGCAGTACTTC	CASSFARDRGEQYF
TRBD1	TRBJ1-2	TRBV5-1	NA	TGCGCCAGCACCCTAGGGGGCCCCAGTCGGGGCTACACCTTC	CASTLGGPSRGYTF
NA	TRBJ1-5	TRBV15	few	TGTGCCACCAGTCTCGGGGGGACCAGCAATCAGCCCCAGCATTTT	CATSLGGTSNQPQHF
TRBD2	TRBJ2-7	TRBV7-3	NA	TGTGCCAGCAGCAAGCGCGGGGGGGCCAGTTACGAGCAGTACTTC	CASSKRGGASYEQYF
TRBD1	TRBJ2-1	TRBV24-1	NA	TGTGCCACCAGTGACACAGACAGGGGAGGTGAGCAGTTCTTC	CATSDTDRGGEQFF
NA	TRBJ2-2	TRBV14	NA	TGTGCCAGTCGCTTACGGGGCACCGGGGAGCTGTTTTTT	CASRLRGTGELFF
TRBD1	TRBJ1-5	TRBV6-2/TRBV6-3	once	TGTGCCAGCAGTCGCACAGGGGACCCTAATCAGCCCCAGCATTTT	CASSRTGDPNQPQHF
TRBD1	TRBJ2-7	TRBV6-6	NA	TGTGCCAGCAGCCCGGGACAGGGGACCTACGAGCAGTACTTC	CASSPGQGTYEQYF
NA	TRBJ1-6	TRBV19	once	TGTGCCAGTAGCGACAGGAGCAATTCACCCCTCCACTTT	CASSDRSNSPLHF
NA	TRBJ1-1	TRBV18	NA	TGTGCCAGCTCACCACAACAGGGCACAGGGAGGGACACTGAAGCTTTCTTT	CASSPQQGTGRDTEAFF
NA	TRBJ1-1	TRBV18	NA	TGTGCCAGCTCCCCTAACCGGGCGGGCACTGAAGCTTTCTTT	CASSPNRAGTEAFF
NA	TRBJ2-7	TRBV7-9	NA	TGTGCCAGCAGCTCCCACGAGGGTCGGGGCGAGCAGTACTTC	CASSSHEGRGEQYF
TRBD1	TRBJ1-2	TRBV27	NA	TGTGCCAGCAGTTTATCGCCCGGACAGGGCGGCTATGGCTACACCTTC	CASSLSPGQGGYGYTF
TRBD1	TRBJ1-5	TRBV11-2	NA	TGTGCCAGCAGCTTAGATGGGACAGGGGGCTTTCAGCCCCAGCATTTT	CASSLDGTGGFQPQHF
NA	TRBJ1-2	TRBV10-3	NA	TGTGCCATCCAATCAGACACCAACTATGGCTACACCTTC	CAIQSDTNYGYTF
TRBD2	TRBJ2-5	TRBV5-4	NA	TGTGCCAGCAGCTTGGGACTAGCGGGGTCCCAAGAGACCCAGTACTTC	CASSLGLAGSQETQYF
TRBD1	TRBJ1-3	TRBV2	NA	TGTGCCAGCAGTGGTGGGACAGGGCGAGACACCATATATTTT	CASSGGTGRDTIYF
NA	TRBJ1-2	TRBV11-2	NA	TGTGCCAGCAGCTCGCTACAGGGCCCCACTTCTAACTATGGCTACACCTTC	CASSSLQGPTSNYGYTF
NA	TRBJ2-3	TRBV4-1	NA	TGCGCCAGCAGCCAAGAACTAGCAGGAGATACGCAGTATTTT	CASSQELAGDTQYF
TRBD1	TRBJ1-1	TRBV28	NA	TGTGCCAGCAGCTCAAGGGACAGTCTGATGAACACTGAAGCTTTCTTT	CASSSRDSLMNTEAFF
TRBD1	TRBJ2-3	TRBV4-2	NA	TGTGCCAGCAGTCTACCGGGACAGGTAGTCACAGATACGCAGTATTTT	CASSLPGQVVTDTQYF
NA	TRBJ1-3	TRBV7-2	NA	TGTGCCAGCAGCTCCCAATGGGGGCCTGGAAACACCATATATTTT	CASSSQWGPGNTIYF
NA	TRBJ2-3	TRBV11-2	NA	TGTGCCAGCAGCTTAGTCGGGGGAACAGATACGCAGTATTTT	CASSLVGGTDTQYF
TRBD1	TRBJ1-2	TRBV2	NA	TGTGCCAGCAGTCTCAGGGGGACAGGGGGGCTCTACACCTTC	CASSLRGTGGLYTF
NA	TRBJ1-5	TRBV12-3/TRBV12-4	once	TGTGCCAGCAGTTTCCTCAATCAGCCCCAGCATTTT	CASSFLNQPQHF
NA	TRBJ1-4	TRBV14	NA	TGTGCCAGCAGCCAAGAAGTTTCCGGACAGTTTAATGAAAAACTGTTTTTT	CASSQEVSGQFNEKLFF
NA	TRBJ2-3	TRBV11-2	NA	TGTGCCAGCAGCTCTAGCTGGGTTACGCAGTATTTT	CASSSSWVTQYF
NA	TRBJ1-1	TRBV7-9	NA	TGTGCCAGCAGCTTAGCTGGTTTCGGAGTCTCCCGTGCAGCTTTCTTT	CASSLAGFGVSRAAFF
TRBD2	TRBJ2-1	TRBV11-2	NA	TGTGCCAGCGGCAAGGCAGGGGGACTAGCGGGACTCAATGAGCAGTTCTTC	CASGKAGGLAGLNEQFF
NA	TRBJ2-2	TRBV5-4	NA	TGTGCCAGCAGCTTTACGAAGGGGTTGGGCGGGGAGCTGTTTTTT	CASSFTKGLGGELFF
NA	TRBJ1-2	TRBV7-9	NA	TGTGCCAGCAGCTTAGGGGGCAGCATTAACTATGGCTACACCTTC	CASSLGGSINYGYTF
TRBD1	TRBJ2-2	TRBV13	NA	TGTGCCAGCAGCCTCGGACAGGGGATTAACACCGGGGAGCTGTTTTTT	CASSLGQGINTGELFF
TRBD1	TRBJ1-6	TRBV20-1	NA	TGCAGTGCTAGTAGGGGGCGGGGGGCTCATAATTCACCCCTCCACTTT	CSASRGRGAHNSPLHF
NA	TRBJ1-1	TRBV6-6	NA	TGTGCCAGCAGTTACTCTGAAGGGGACACTGAAGCTTTCTTT	CASSYSEGDTEAFF
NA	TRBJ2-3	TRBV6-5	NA	TGTGCCAGTGAAGGGGGCACAGATACGCAGTATTTT	CASEGGTDTQYF
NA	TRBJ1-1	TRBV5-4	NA	TGTGCCAGCAGGAGGAGTGGAGGCGAGGCAGAAGCTTTCTTT	CASRRSGGEAEAFF
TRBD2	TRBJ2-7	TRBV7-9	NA	TGTGCCAGCAGCTTAGCGGCTAGCGGGGTCTTCTACGAGCAGTACTTC	CASSLAASGVFYEQYF
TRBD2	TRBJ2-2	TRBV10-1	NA	TGCGCCAGCAGCCCCGGACTAGTCCCCGGGGAGCTGTTTTTT	CASSPGLVPGELFF
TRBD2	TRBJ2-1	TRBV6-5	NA	TGTGCCAGCAATCAACCTCCCGGGAGGGAGCAGTTCTTC	CASNQPPGREQFF
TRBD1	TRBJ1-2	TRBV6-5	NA	TGTGCCAGCAGATCGGACAGGAAATATGGCTACACCTTC	CASRSDRKYGYTF
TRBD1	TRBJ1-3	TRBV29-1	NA	TGCAGCGTTGAAGATCTTGGACAGGGTCTCTCTGGAAACACCATATATTTT	CSVEDLGQGLSGNTIYF
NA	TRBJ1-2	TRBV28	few	TGTGCCAGCAGTAACAGGGCTTATGGCTACACCTTC	CASSNRAYGYTF
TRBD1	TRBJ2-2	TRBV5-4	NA	TGTGCCAGCAGTTCCGACAGGGGGTGGACCGGGGAGCTGTTTTTT	CASSSDRGWTGELFF